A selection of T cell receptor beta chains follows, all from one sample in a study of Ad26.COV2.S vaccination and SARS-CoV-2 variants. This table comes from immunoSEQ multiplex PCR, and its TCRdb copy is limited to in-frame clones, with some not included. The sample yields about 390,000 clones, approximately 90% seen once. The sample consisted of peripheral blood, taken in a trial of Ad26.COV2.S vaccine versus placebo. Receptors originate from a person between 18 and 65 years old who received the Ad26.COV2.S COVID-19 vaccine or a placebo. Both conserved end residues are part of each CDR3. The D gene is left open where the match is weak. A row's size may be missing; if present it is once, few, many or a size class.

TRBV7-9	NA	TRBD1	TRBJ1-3	CASSLRARDRGSPGNTIYF	TGTGCCAGCAGCTTAAGGGCCCGGGACAGGGGTTCGCCGGGAAACACCATATATTTT
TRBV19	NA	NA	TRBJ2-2	CASSIGSGGPNTGELFF	TGTGCCAGTAGTATTGGGTCCGGGGGACCCAACACCGGGGAGCTGTTTTTT
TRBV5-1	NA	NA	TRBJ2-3	CASSLAGPPDTQYF	TGCGCCAGCAGCTTGGCAGGACCGCCGGATACGCAGTATTTT
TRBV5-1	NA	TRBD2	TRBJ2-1	CASSTGGNEQFF	TGCGCCAGCAGCACGGGGGGAAATGAGCAGTTCTTC
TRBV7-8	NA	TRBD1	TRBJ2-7	CASSLADRGGYEQYF	TGTGCCAGCAGCTTAGCAGACAGGGGCGGCTACGAGCAGTACTTC
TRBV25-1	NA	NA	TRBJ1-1	CASSSAGIPEAFF	TGTGCCAGCAGTTCCGCGGGAATCCCTGAAGCTTTCTTT
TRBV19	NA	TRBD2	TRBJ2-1	CASSIGQRGGRNEQFF	TGTGCCAGTAGTATAGGTCAGCGGGGGGGCCGGAATGAGCAGTTCTTC
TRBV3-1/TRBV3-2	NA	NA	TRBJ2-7	CASSSVEVASWYEQYF	TGTGCCAGCAGCTCCGTCGAGGTGGCTAGTTGGTACGAGCAGTACTTC
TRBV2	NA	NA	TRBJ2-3	CASTKQAYTDTQYF	TGTGCCAGCACCAAACAGGCCTACACAGATACGCAGTATTTT
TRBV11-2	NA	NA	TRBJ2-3	CASSPGIWVDTQYF	TGTGCCAGCAGCCCGGGAATATGGGTGGATACGCAGTATTTT
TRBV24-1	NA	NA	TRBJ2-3	CATSGGVSTDTQYF	TGTGCCACCAGTGGCGGGGTAAGCACAGATACGCAGTATTTT
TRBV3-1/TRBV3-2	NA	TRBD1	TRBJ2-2	CASSQGTGGVTGELFF	TGTGCCAGCAGCCAAGGGACAGGGGGCGTCACCGGGGAGCTGTTTTTT
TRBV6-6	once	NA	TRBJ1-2	CASSQLWNYGYTF	TGTGCCAGCAGCCAACTGTGGAACTATGGCTACACCTTC
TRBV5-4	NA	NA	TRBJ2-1	CASSLDSYNEQFF	TGTGCCAGCAGCCTAGACTCCTACAATGAGCAGTTCTTC
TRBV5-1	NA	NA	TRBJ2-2	CASSLGQIDTGELFF	TGCGCCAGCAGCTTGGGGCAGATAGACACCGGGGAGCTGTTTTTT
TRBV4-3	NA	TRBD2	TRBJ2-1	CASSQVTSGGSYNEQFF	TGCGCCAGCAGCCAAGTAACTAGCGGGGGCTCCTACAATGAGCAGTTCTTC
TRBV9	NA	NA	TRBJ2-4	CASSVDRENIQYF	TGTGCCAGCAGCGTAGACAGGGAAAACATTCAGTACTTC
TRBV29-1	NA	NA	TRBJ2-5	CSAVKGPYQETQYF	TGCAGCGCTGTTAAAGGGCCGTACCAAGAGACCCAGTACTTC
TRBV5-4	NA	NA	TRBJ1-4	CASSFGQVPEKLFF	TGTGCCAGCAGCTTTGGGCAGGTGCCTGAAAAACTGTTTTTT
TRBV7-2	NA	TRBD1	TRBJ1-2	CASSLGQGYGYTF	TGTGCCAGCAGCTTAGGACAGGGCTATGGCTACACCTTC
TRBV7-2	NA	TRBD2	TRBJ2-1	CASSRREGREWQFF	TGTGCCAGCAGCCGGCGTGAGGGGAGGGAGTGGCAGTTCTTC
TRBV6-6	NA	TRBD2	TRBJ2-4	CASSQLAGGSIQYF	TGTGCCAGCAGCCAACTAGCGGGGGGGAGCATTCAGTACTTC
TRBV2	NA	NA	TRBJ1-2	CASSDPGDNYGYTF	TGTGCCAGCAGTGACCCGGGGGACAACTATGGCTACACCTTC
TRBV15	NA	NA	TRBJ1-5	CATSRDHTGNQPQHF	TGTGCCACCAGCAGAGATCACACGGGCAATCAGCCCCAGCATTTT
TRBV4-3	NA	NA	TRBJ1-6	CASSRWGGNSPLHF	TGCGCCAGCAGTCGCTGGGGTGGTAATTCACCCCTCCACTTT
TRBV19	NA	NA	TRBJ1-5	CASSTLDQPQHF	TGTGCCAGTAGTACCCTCGATCAGCCCCAGCATTTT
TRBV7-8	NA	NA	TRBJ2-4	CASSLHRVISIQYF	TGTGCCAGCAGCTTACACAGGGTAATTAGCATTCAGTACTTC
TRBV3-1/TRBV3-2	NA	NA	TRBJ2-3	CASSQGGTDTQYF	TGTGCCAGCAGCCAAGGTGGCACAGATACGCAGTATTTT
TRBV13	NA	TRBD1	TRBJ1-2	CASSLSVQGARGYTF	TGTGCCAGCAGCTTATCGGTACAGGGGGCGCGGGGCTACACCTTC
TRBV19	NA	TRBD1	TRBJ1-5	CASSIEGGGQPQHF	TGTGCCAGTAGTATAGAAGGGGGCGGTCAGCCCCAGCATTTT
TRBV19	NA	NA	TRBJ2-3	CASSIEGEGTDTQYF	TGTGCCAGTAGTATAGAAGGGGAAGGGACAGATACGCAGTATTTT
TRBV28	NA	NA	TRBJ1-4	CASSKRGYNEKLFF	TGTGCCAGCTCCAAGAGGGGGTATAATGAAAAACTGTTTTTT
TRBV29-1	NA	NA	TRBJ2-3	CSAGSTSGTDTQYF	TGCAGCGCCGGGTCCACTAGTGGCACAGATACGCAGTATTTT
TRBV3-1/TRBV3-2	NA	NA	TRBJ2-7	CASSFGTRRYEQYF	TGTGCCAGCAGTTTCGGGACCCGGAGATACGAGCAGTACTTC
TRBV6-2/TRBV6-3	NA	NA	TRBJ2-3	CASSARRGANTDTQYF	TGTGCCAGCAGTGCCCGACGGGGGGCGAACACAGATACGCAGTATTTT
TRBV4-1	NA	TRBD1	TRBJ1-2	CASSLGGDRGGGYTF	TGCGCCAGCAGCCTCGGCGGAGACAGGGGAGGTGGCTACACCTTC
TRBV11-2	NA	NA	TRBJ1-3	CASNAVPLRNTIYF	TGTGCCAGCAACGCGGTTCCTCTGAGGAACACCATATATTTT
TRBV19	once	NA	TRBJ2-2	CASSIRDTGELFF	TGTGCCAGTAGTATTAGGGACACCGGGGAGCTGTTTTTT
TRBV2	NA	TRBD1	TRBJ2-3	CASSLGARQGNSDTQYF	TGTGCCAGCAGTTTGGGGGCTCGACAGGGTAATTCAGATACGCAGTATTTT
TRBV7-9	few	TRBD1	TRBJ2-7	CASSGRDREYEQYF	TGTGCCAGCAGCGGGCGGGACAGGGAATACGAGCAGTACTTC
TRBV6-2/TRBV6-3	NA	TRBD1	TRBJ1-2	CASSRTGAMDGYTF	TGTGCCAGCAGTAGGACAGGGGCGATGGATGGCTACACCTTC
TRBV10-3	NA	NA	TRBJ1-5	CAPGTPPKRRNQPQHF	TGTGCCCCTGGTACGCCCCCCAAAAGGCGCAATCAGCCCCAGCATTTT
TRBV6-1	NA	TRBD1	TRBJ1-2	CASSEAGQDYGYTF	TGTGCCAGCAGTGAAGCGGGACAGGACTATGGCTACACCTTC
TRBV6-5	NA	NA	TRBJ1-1	CASSYVGDYTEAFF	TGTGCCAGCAGTTACGTGGGGGATTACACTGAAGCTTTCTTT
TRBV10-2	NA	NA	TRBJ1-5	CASSETGILNQPQHF	TGCGCCAGCAGTGAGACAGGGATCTTAAATCAGCCCCAGCATTTT
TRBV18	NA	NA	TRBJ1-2	CASSPVEGGYGYTF	TGTGCCAGCTCCCCCGTGGAGGGAGGCTATGGCTACACCTTC
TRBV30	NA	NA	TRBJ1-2	CGGDGYTF	TGTGGCGGCGATGGCTACACCTTC
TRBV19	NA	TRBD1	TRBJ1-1	CASSMGGTGGSEAFF	TGTGCCAGTAGTATGGGGGGGACAGGCGGTTCTGAAGCTTTCTTT